The present T cell receptor beta chain was sequenced within a study of OX40 agonist ivuxolimab in advanced cancers. Study as a whole: Partial responses were achieved by three patients, of whom one had hepatocellular carcinoma and two had cutaneous melanoma.

Findings of the study overall: Which antigen the expanded peripheral T cells recognized is unknown.

With regard to this clone: Its antigen remains unidentified.

The germline CDR1 and CDR2 sequences are MDHEN and SYDVKM. This CDR3 has 17 amino acids. With V trimmed by 5 bases and J by 4 bases, 15 bases remained unmatched. The table came from immunoSEQ multiplex PCR; TCRdb's copy has only in-frame clones and leaves some out. The data contain about 19,000 clones, 79% of them singletons. Exclusion applied to patients with autoimmune disease history or systemic immunosuppression. Blood samples were obtained at baseline, cycle 4 day 1, and cycle 7 day 1. This chain uses TRBV28 with TRBJ1-1, with 8 bases that match TRBD1. The sequenced sample was CD4+ or CD8+ T cells sorted from blood, obtained in a trial of the OX40 agonist ivuxolimab. The TCR was taken from an adult with an advanced solid tumor such as melanoma, head and neck, liver or kidney cancer. The CDR3 loop reads CASSPILIGQGGTEAFF. In nucleotides, the CDR3 is TGTGCCAGCAGTCCGATCCTAATCGGACAGGGAGGCACTGAAGCTTTCTTT. Filled out from reference TRBV28 and TRBJ1-1, the complete variable domain reads DVKVTQSSRYLVKRTGEKVFLECVQDMDHENMFWYRQDPGLGLRLIYFSYDVKMKEKGDIPEGYSVSREKKERFSLILESASTNQTSMYLCASSPILIGQGGTEAFFGQGTRLTVV.